This TCR beta chain was observed in a study of blood T cell repertoires in COVID-19. Turning to the study itself: The United States, Italy and Spain provided the acute and convalescent COVID-19 samples. Sources were T cells, B-cell-depleted T cells, or PBMCs; the material itself was cDNA or gDNA.

The CDR3 is 15 amino acids. Trimming took 1 base from V and 6 from J; bases not matched to a gene: 7. The germline V gene has CDR1 SGHDT and CDR2 YYEEEE. Per the authors' pipeline: Using reference gene primer amplification, nucleated cell counts were estimated. The assay was immunoSEQ multiplex PCR, and TCRdb's table has in-frame clones only and misses some. V and J calls and clone size follow that table, whereas D and trimming were derived from the DNA. The sample includes about 100,000 clones, roughly 84% seen only once; the top ten take 9.5% to 15%. The sequencing sample was made of peripheral blood. The clonotype originates from a human donor in a cohort sampled during active COVID-19. V is TRBV5-6 and J is TRBJ1-5; 7 bases align to TRBD1. The CDR3 region has the DNA TGTGCCAGCAGCTTGTCAGGAGGGGGCCGTCAGCCCCAGCATTTT. This gives the protein CASSLSGGGRQPQHF.